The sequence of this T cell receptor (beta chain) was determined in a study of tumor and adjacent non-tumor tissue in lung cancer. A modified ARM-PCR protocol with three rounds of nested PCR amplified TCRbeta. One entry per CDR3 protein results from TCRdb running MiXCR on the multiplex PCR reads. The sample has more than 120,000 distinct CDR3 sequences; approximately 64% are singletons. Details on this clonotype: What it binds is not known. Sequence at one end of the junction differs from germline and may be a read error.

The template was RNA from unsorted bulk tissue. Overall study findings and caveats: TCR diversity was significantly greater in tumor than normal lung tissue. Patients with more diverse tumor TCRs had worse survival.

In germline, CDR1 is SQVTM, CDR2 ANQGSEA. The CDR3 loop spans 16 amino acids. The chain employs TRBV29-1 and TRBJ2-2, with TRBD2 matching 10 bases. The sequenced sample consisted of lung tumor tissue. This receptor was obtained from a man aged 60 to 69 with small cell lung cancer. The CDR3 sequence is CNVVDPAGGGTAELFF. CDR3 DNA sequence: TGCAACGTTGTAGATCCAGCGGGAGGGGGCACCGCGGAGCTGTTTTTT.